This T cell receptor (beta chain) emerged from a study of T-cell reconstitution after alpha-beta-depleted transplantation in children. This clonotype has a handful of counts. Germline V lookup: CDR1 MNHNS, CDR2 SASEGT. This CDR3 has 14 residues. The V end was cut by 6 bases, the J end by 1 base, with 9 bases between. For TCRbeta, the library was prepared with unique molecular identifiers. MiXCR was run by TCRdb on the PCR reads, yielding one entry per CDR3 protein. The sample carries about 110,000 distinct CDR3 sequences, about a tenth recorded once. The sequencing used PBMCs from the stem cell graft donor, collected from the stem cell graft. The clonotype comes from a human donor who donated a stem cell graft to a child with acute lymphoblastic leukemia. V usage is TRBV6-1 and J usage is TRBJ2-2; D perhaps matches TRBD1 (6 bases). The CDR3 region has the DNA TGTGCCAGCAGCTGGGGACAGAACACCGGGGAGCTGTTTTTT. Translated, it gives CASSWGQNTGELFF.